This T cell receptor (beta chain) was sequenced in a study of cytomegalovirus exposure and HLA in healthy donors. Overall study findings and caveats: With further analysis later on, most CMV-associated TCR beta chains appeared HLA-restricted. An analysis was carried out at a later point. It showed that HLA-associated TCR beta chains were more clonally expanded than equally common non-associated chains.

Germline CDR1 reads SGHRS; CDR2 reads YFSETQ. CDR3 length equals 17 residues. V lost 0 bases and J lost 3, with 18 bases in between. On this clone itself: The target antigen is unknown.

Primers: 60 Vbeta forward and 13 Jbeta reverse. This table comes from immunoSEQ multiplex PCR, and its TCRdb copy is limited to in-frame clones, with some not included. The data contain 130,000 to 150,000 clones, roughly 80% of them seen just once; the ten biggest clones take up roughly 1.8%. Healthy bone marrow donors made up the donor group. The rearrangement links TRBV5-1 to TRBJ1-2; no clear D. Specimen: PBMCs. The origin of this receptor is a woman between 40 and 50 years old in good health and CMV-seronegative. The CDR3 loop reads CASSLAAGRIRDYGYTF. CDR3 nucleotide sequence: TGCGCCAGCAGCTTGGCCGCGGGGAGGATACGGGACTATGGCTACACCTTC.